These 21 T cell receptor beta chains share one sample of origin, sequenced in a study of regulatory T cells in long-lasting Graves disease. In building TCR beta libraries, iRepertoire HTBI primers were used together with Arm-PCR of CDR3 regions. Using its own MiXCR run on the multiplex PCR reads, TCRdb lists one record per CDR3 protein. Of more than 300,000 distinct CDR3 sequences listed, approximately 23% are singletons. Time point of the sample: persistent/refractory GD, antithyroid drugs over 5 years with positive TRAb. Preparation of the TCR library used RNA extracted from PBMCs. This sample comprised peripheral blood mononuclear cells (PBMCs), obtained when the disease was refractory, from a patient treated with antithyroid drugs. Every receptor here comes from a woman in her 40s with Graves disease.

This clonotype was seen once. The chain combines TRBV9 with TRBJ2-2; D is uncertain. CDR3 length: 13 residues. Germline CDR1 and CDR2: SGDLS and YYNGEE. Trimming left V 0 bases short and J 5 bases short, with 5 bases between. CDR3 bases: TGTGCCAGCAGCGTAGAATATACCGGGGAGCTGTTTTTT. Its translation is CASSVEYTGELFF.

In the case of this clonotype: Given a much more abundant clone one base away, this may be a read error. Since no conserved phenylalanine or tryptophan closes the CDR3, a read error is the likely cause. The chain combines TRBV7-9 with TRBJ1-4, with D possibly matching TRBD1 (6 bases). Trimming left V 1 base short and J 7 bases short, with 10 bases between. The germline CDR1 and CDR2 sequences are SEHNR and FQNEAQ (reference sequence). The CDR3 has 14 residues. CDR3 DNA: TGTGCCAGCAGCTTAGGAGGGGGGCGTGAAAAACTGTTTTCT. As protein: CASSLGGGREKLFS.

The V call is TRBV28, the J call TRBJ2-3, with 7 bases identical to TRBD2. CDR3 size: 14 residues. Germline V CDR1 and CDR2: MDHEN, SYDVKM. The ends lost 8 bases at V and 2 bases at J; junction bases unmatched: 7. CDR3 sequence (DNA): TGTGCCAGCGCGGGACTATCTGACACAGATACGCAGTATTTT. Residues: CASAGLSDTDTQYF.

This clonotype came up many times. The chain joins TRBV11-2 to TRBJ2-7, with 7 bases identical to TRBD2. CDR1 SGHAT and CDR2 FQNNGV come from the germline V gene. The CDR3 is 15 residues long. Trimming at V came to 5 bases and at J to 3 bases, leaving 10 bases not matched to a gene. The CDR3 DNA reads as TGTGCCAGCAGCCTGAAGGGGCTAGCGGTCTACGAGCAGTACTTC. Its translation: CASSLKGLAVYEQYF.

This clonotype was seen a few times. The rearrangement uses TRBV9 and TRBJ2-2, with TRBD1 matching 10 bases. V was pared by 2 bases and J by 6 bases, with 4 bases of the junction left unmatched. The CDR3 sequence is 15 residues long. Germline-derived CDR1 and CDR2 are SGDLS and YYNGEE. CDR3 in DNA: TGTGCCAGCAGCGTGGGACAGGGGTACTCCGGGGAGCTGTTTTTT. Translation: CASSVGQGYSGELFF.

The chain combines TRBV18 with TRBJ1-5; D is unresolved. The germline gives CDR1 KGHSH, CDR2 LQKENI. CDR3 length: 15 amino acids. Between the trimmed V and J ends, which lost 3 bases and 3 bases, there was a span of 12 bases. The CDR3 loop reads CASSPRENFNQPQHF. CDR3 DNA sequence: TGTGCCAGCTCACCGAGGGAAAACTTCAATCAGCCCCAGCATTTT.

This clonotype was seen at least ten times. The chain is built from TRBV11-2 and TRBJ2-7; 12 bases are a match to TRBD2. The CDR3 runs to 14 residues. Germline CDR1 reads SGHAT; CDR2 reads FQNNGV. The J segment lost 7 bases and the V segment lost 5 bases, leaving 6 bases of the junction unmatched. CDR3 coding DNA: TGTGCCAGCAGCCCACGGACTAGCGGGGCGGAGCAGTACTTC. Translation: CASSPRTSGAEQYF.

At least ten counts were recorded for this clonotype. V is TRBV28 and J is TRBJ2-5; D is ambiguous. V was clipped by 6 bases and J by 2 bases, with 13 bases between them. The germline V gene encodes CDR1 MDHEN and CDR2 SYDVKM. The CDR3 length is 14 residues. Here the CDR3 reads CASSPPFRQETQYF. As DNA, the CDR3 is TGTGCCAGCAGCCCCCCGTTCAGACAAGAGACCCAGTACTTC.

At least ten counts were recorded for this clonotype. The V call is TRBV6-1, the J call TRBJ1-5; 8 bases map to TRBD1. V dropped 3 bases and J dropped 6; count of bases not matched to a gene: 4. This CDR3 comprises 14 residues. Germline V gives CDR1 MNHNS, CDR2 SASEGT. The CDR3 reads CASSDPGGGQPQHF. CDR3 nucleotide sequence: TGTGCCAGCAGTGACCCAGGGGGCGGTCAGCCCCAGCATTTT.

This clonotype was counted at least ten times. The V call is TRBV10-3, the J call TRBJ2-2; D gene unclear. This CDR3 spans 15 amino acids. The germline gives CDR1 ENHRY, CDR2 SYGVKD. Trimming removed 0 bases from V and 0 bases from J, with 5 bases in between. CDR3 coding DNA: TGTGCCATCAGTGAGTCCGGATCGAACACCGGGGAGCTGTTTTTT. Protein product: CAISESGSNTGELFF.

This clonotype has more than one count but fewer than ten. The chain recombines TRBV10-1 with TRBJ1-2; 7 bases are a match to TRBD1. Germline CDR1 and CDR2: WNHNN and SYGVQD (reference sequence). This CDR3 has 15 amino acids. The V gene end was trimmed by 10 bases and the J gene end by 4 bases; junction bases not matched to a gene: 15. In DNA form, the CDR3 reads TGCGCCACCGTTACAGGGGTGGAGGGTGTCTATGGCTACACCTTC. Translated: CATVTGVEGVYGYTF.

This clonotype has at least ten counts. The CDR3 loop reads CASSDRSNSPLHF. The CDR3 DNA reads TGTGCCAGCAGTGACAGGAGCAATTCACCCCTCCACTTT. The chain carries TRBV6-1 and TRBJ1-6; no firm D call. CDR1 is MNHNS, CDR2 SASEGT, per germline. This CDR3 is built from 13 residues. Trimming shortened V by 3 bases and J by 7 bases, and 7 bases separated the two germline ends.

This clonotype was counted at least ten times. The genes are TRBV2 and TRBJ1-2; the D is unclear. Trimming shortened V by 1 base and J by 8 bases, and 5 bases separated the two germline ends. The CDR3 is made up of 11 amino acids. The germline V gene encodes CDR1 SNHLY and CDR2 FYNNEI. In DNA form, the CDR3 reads TGTGCCAGCAGTGAAGGGCGCGGCTACACCTTC. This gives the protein CASSEGRGYTF.

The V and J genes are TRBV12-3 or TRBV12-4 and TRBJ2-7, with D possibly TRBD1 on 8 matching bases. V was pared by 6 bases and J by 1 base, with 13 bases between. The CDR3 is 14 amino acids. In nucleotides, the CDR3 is TGTGCCAGCAGACAGGGGGGGGCTTCCTACGAGCAGTACTTC. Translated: CASRQGGASYEQYF.

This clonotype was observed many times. The CDR3 spells CSARRDSPPTYEQYF. DNA for the CDR3: TGCAGTGCCCGCAGGGACTCTCCGCCTACCTACGAGCAGTACTTC. The chain recombines TRBV20-1 with TRBJ2-7, with D possibly being TRBD2 (6 bases). V was clipped by 6 bases and J by 2 bases, with 20 bases between them. The CDR3 consists of 15 residues. Looked up from germline, CDR1 is DFQATT and CDR2 is SNEGSKA (reference sequence).

The CDR3 sequence: CASRLLTTSETQYF. As DNA, the CDR3 is TGTGCCAGCAGACTCCTTACAACCTCAGAGACCCAGTACTTC. The rearrangement links TRBV28 to TRBJ2-5, with D unclear. Trimming took 6 bases from V and 4 from J, leaving 15 bases between them. Per the germline V gene, CDR1 is MDHEN and CDR2 is SYDVKM. The CDR3 is 14 residues long.

The CDR3 DNA reads TGTGCCAGCGGCATCCCCCTTGCCGGGGCAGCAGATACGCAGTATTTT. Translated: CASGIPLAGAADTQYF. The rearrangement uses TRBV5-4 and TRBJ2-3, with D tentatively TRBD1 or TRBD2 (5 bases each). The CDR3 runs 16 residues. V was clipped by 7 bases and J by 4 bases, with 22 bases between them. Looked up from germline, CDR1 is SGHNT and CDR2 is YYREEE (reference sequence).

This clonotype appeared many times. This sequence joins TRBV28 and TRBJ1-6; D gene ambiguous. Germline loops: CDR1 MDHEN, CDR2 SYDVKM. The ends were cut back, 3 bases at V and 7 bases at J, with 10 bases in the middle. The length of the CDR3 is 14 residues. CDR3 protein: CASSFAHINSPLHF. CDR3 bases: TGTGCCAGCAGTTTTGCGCATATCAATTCACCCCTCCACTTT.

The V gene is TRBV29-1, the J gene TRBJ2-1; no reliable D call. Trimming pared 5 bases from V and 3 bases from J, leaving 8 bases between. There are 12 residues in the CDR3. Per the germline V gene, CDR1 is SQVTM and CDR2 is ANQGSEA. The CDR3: CSVLISYNEQFF. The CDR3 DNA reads TGCAGCGTTCTAATAAGCTACAATGAGCAGTTCTTC.

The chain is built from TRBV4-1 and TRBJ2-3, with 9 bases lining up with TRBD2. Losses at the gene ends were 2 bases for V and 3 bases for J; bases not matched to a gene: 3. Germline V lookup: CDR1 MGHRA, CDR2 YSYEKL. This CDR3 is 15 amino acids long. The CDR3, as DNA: TGCGCCAGCAGCCAACCTAGCGGGGCGACAGATACGCAGTATTTT. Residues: CASSQPSGATDTQYF.

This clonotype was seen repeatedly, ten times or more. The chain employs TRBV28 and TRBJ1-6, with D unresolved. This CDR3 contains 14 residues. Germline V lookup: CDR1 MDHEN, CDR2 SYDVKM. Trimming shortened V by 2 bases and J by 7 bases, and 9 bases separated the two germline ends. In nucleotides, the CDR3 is TGTGCCAGCAGTTTACGGCGGACGAATTCACCCCTCCACTTT. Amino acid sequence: CASSLRRTNSPLHF.